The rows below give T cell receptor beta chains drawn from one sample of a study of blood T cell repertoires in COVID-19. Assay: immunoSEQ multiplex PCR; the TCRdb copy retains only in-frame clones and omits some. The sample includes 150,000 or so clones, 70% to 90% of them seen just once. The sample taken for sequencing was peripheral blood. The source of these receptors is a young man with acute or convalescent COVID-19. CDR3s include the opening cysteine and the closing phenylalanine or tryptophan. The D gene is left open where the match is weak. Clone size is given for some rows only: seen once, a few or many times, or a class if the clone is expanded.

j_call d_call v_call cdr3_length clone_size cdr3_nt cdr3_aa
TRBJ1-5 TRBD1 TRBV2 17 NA TGTGCCAGCAGTTCCACCGGGACAGGGAATAGCAATCAGCCCCAGCATTTT CASSSTGTGNSNQPQHF
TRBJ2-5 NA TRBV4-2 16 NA TGTGCCAGCAGCCAAGATCCTCGACAGTCCCAAGAGACCCAGTACTTC CASSQDPRQSQETQYF
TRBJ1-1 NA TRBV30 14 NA TGTGCCTGGAGGCAGCGATCAATGAACACTGAAGCTTTCTTT CAWRQRSMNTEAFF
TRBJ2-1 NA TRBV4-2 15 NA TGTGCCAGCAGCCAAGATCCTAACTCTGAGGATGAGCAGTTCTTC CASSQDPNSEDEQFF
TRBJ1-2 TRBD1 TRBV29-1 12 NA TGCAGCGTACAGACAGGGGGCATAAGCTACACCTTC CSVQTGGISYTF
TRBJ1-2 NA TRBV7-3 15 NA TGTGCCAGCAGCTTAGAGGGGCAGGGGAACTATGGCTACACCTTC CASSLEGQGNYGYTF
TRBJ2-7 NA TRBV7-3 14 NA TGTGCCAGCAGCTTAGACACAGACTCCTACGAGCAGTACTTC CASSLDTDSYEQYF
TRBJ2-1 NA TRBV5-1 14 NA TGCGCCAGCAGCTTGGCACAGTCCTACAATGAGCAGTTCTTC CASSLAQSYNEQFF
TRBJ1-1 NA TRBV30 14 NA TGTGCCTGGAGTGGAGGGTTGATGAACACTGAAGCTTTCTTT CAWSGGLMNTEAFF
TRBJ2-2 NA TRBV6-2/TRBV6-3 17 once TGTGCCAGCAGTCCCCTTTTGGGTGTTGGGGCCACCGGGGAGCTGTTTTTT CASSPLLGVGATGELFF
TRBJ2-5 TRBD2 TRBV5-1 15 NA TGCGCCAGCAGGCGACTGGGACTAGACCAAGAGACCCAGTACTTC CASRRLGLDQETQYF
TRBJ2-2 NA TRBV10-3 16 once TGTGCCATCAGTGAACCCCGGGGGTTGAACACCGGGGAGCTGTTTTTT CAISEPRGLNTGELFF
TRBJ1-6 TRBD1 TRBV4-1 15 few TGCGCCAGCAGCCAGGGACAGGGCGCTAGTTCACCCCTCCACTTT CASSQGQGASSPLHF
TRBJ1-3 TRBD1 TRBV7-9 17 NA TGTGCCAGCAGCTTAGGGGACAGAGACATTTCTGGAAACACCATATATTTT CASSLGDRDISGNTIYF
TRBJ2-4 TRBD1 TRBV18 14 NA TGTGCCAGCTCACGGGACAGGGACAAAAACATTCAGTACTTC CASSRDRDKNIQYF
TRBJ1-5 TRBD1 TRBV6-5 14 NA TGTGCCAGCAGGGACAGGATTAGCAATCAGCCCCAGCATTTT CASRDRISNQPQHF
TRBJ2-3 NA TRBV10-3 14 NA TGTGCCATCAGCGGACTATCTACCACAGATACGCAGTATTTT CAISGLSTTDTQYF
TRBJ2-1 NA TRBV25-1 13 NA TGTGCCAGCAAATTTGGGGAGTACAATGAGCAGTTCTTC CASKFGEYNEQFF
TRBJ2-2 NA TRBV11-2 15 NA TGTGCCAGCAGCCCAGGCCGGAGGAGGGCCGGGGAGCTGTTTTTT CASSPGRRRAGELFF
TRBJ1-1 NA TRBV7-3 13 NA TGTGCCAGCAGCCTGACACGGAACACTGAAGCTTTCTTT CASSLTRNTEAFF
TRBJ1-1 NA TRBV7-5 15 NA TGTGTCAGAATCCCAAACCCCCCAGTTGACACTGAAGCTTTCTTT CVRIPNPPVDTEAFF
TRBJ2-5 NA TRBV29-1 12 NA TGCAGCGTGCCCAGGGGCGTTGAGACCCAGTACTTC CSVPRGVETQYF
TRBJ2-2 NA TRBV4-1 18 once TGCGCCAGCAGCCAAGATCTGTTCGGGCTAGCCCGCACCGGGGAGCTGTTTTTT CASSQDLFGLARTGELFF
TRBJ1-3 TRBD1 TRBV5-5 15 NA TGTGCCAGCAGCTTTCTGACAGGGGATGGAAACACCATATATTTT CASSFLTGDGNTIYF
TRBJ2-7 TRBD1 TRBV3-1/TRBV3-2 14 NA TGTGCCAGCAGCCAACTTAACAGGGGTGGCGAGCAGTACTTC CASSQLNRGGEQYF
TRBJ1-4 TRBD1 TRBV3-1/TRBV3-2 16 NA TGTGCCAGCAGCCAAGTAGGGGACAGCGAAAATGAAAAACTGTTTTTT CASSQVGDSENEKLFF
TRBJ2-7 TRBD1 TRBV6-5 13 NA TGTGCCAGCGGTACGACAGGGTTCTACGAGCAGTACTTC CASGTTGFYEQYF
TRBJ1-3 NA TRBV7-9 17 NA TGTGCCAGCAGCTTAGATGCAGGGTCGAGCTCTGGAAACACCATATATTTT CASSLDAGSSSGNTIYF
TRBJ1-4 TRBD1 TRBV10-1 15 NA TGCGCCAGCAGTGAGGGGACAGGGGGCGGTGAAAAACTGTTTTTT CASSEGTGGGEKLFF
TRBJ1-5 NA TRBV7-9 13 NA TGTGCCAGCACGCGCAGTCTAGATCAGCCCCAGCATTTT CASTRSLDQPQHF
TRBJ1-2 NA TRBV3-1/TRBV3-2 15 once TGTGCCAGCAGCCAAGATTATGGCAGGGTAGGTGGCTACACCTTC CASSQDYGRVGGYTF
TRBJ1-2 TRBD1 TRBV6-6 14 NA TGTGCCAGCAGTTACTCCGGGACAGGGAACGGCTACACCTTC CASSYSGTGNGYTF
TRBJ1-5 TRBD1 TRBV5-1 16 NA TGCGCCAGCAGCTTGGCCCCGGGACAGACTGGTCAGCCCCAGCATTTT CASSLAPGQTGQPQHF
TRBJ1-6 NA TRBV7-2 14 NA TGTGCCAGCAGCTGGATGCGGCCGAATTCACCCCTCCACTTT CASSWMRPNSPLHF
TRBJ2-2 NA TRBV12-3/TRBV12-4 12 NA TGTGTCCTCCGAGGGCCTACCGGGGAGCTGTTTTTT CVLRGPTGELFF
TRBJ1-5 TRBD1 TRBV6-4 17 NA TGTGCCAGCCGAAAAATCCGGGACAGGGGAAGCAATCAGCCCCAGCATTTT CASRKIRDRGSNQPQHF
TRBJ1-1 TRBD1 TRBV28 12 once TGTGCCAGCAGTTTATTGCAGGGGGAGGCTTTCTTT CASSLLQGEAFF
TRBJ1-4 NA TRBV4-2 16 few TGTGCCAGCAGCCAAGCGTCTAGGGGGGGAGGCGAAAAACTGTTTTTT CASSQASRGGGEKLFF
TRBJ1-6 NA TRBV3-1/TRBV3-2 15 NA TGTGCCAGCAGCCAAGGTGGGGGCGCCAATTCACCCCTCCACTTT CASSQGGGANSPLHF
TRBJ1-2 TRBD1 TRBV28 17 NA TGTGCCAGCAGTTTATTGGGGACAGGGGTCATCGACTATGGCTACACCTTC CASSLLGTGVIDYGYTF
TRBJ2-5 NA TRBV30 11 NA TGTGCCTGGAGTGTTGGCGAGACCCAGTACTTC CAWSVGETQYF